These 7 T cell receptor beta chains were sequenced from one sample in a study of blood T cell repertoires in COVID-19. The protocol was immunoSEQ multiplex PCR, while the TCRdb copy is restricted to in-frame clones and leaves out a portion. The sample yields around 230,000 clones, 80% to 90% seen once. Material for sequencing was peripheral blood. The receptors shown here come from a man aged 25 to 45 who had recovered from COVID-19.

The gene calls are TRBV5-1 and TRBJ2-7; 16 bases are a match to TRBD2. CDR3 size: 17 residues. Germline values: CDR1 SGHRS, CDR2 YFSETQ. V shed 4 bases, J shed 4 bases, and the junction held 8 bases outside the gene matches. The CDR3 region is CASSVPGLAGGLYEQYF. CDR3 DNA sequence: TGCGCCAGCAGCGTACCGGGACTAGCGGGGGGGCTATACGAGCAGTACTTC.

This chain connects TRBV19 to TRBJ2-7; maybe TRBD1 (7 bases). The germline V and J ends were trimmed by 2 bases and 4 bases, with 12 bases remaining between them. The CDR3 spans 14 residues. In germline, CDR1 is LNHDA, CDR2 SQIVND (reference sequence). The CDR3 reads CASSISTGTYEQYF. In DNA, the CDR3 is TGTGCCAGTAGTATATCGACAGGGACTTACGAGCAGTACTTC.

The CDR3 region is CASSLGRDEQYF. The CDR3 DNA reads TGTGCCAGCAGCTTAGGGAGGGACGAGCAGTACTTC. The J gene is TRBJ2-7, the V gene TRBV7-2; D may be TRBD2 (6 bases). The CDR3 consists of 12 residues. The germline V gene has CDR1 SGHTA and CDR2 FQGNSA. Deletions cut 1 base from V and 5 bases from J, with 6 bases between. Looking up the rest from reference TRBV7-2 and TRBJ2-7 gives the full variable domain: GAGVSQSPSNKVTEKGKDVELRCDPISGHTALYWYRQSLGQGLEFLIYFQGNSAPDKSGLPSDRFSAERTGGSVSTLTIQRTQQEDSAVYLCASSLGRDEQYFGPGTRLTVT.

This chain joins TRBV29-1 and TRBJ1-1; no firm D call. The germline V and J ends were trimmed by 5 bases and 8 bases, with 9 bases remaining between them. This CDR3 spans 10 amino acids. Germline-derived CDR1 and CDR2 are SQVTM and ANQGSEA. CDR3 bases: TGCAGCGTTTCCGCCGCGGAAGCTTTCTTT. Amino acids: CSVSAAEAFF.

V gene TRBV12-3 or TRBV12-4 combines with J gene TRBJ2-5; D is unclear. The CDR3 contains 13 residues. The V end lost 3 bases, the J end lost 3 bases, and 8 bases lay between the germline ends. Written as DNA, the CDR3 is TGTGCCAGCAGTTTTCAGAATGAAGAGACCCAGTACTTC. It translates to CASSFQNEETQYF.

This rearrangement joins TRBV4-3 to TRBJ1-4, with D perhaps matching TRBD1 (6 bases). The CDR3 is 16 residues long. V was pared by 4 bases and J by 5 bases, with 17 bases between. Germline values: CDR1 LGHNA, CDR2 YSLEER. This CDR3 is CASSRLTGSGNEKLFF. The CDR3 DNA reads as TGCGCCAGCAGCCGCCTTACAGGGTCCGGGAATGAAAAACTGTTTTTT.

This clone came up a few times. The rearrangement links TRBV21-1 to TRBJ2-4; the table's D call, TRBD1, was not checked against the DNA. TRBV21-1 is given as a pseudogene. CDR3 size: 15 residues. The CDR3 protein is CASSPQDRGLDIQYF. The CDR3, as DNA: TGTGCCAGCAGCCCCCAGGACAGGGGGCTTGACATTCAGTACTTC.